This T cell receptor beta chain was sequenced in a study of blood T cell repertoires in COVID-19. V dropped 2 bases and J dropped 8 bases, with 15 bases sitting between them. Per the germline V gene, CDR1 is SQVTM and CDR2 is ANQGSEA. This CDR3 is 13 amino acids long. The protocol was immunoSEQ multiplex PCR, while the TCRdb copy is restricted to in-frame clones and leaves out a portion. This table has around 200,000 clones, more than 80% appearing once. Material for sequencing was peripheral blood. The origin of this receptor is a woman older than 75 with acute or convalescent COVID-19. J is TRBJ1-1 and V is TRBV29-1; no firm D call. This CDR3 reads CSVEPADAGEAFF. CDR3 DNA sequence: TGCAGCGTTGAACCCGCCGACGCGGGCGAAGCTTTCTTT.